The T cell receptor (beta chain) under discussion was sequenced for a study of radiotherapy plus CTLA-4 blockade in lung cancer. The trim removed 8 bases at V and 1 base at J, leaving 0 bases unmatched. The CDR3 length is 13 residues. From germline, CDR1 is LNHDA and CDR2 SQIVND (reference sequence). With respect to this clone: No antigen is known for it.

Study-level points and caveats: With interferon-beta, early dynamics of blood T cell clones were reported to best predict response.

Here immunoSEQ multiplex PCR was the method, and the copy in TCRdb shows in-frame clones only, minus some. The table has some 96,000 clones, almost 90% seen once. Sequencing was performed on peripheral blood, taken from a patient treated with radiotherapy plus ipilimumab. The rearrangement links TRBV19 to TRBJ2-1; 9 bases match TRBD2. The TCR was taken from a human donor with non-small cell lung cancer that progressed on radiotherapy plus ipilimumab. The DNA of the CDR3 is TGTGCCAGTGGACTAGCGTCCTACAATGAGCAGTTCTTC. Translation: CASGLASYNEQFF. The full variable domain, with the rest looked up from reference TRBV19 and TRBJ2-1, is DGGITQSPKYLFRKEGQNVTLSCEQNLNHDAMYWYRQDPGQGLRLIYYSQIVNDFQKGDIAEGYSVSREKKESFPLTVTSAQKNPTAFYLCASGLASYNEQFFGPGTRLTVL.